The present T cell receptor beta chain was sequenced within a study of cytomegalovirus exposure and HLA in healthy donors. For the study at large: The Caucasian-associated ancestry cluster contained roughly four fifths of the roughly 400 genotyped donors. General observations from the study: 87-base-pair reads could not separate some V segments, including TRBV6-2 and TRBV6-3. It was approximately 150 TCR beta chains that were listed as cytomegalovirus-associated. One later analysis reportedly identified an Asian-associated ancestry cluster that showed fewer N-insertions than the roughly 670-donor mean.

Deletions cut 5 bases from V and 6 bases from J, with 7 bases between. Germline loops: CDR1 MNHEY, CDR2 SVGAGI. The CDR3 spans 12 residues. The PCR was carried out with 60 Vbeta primers and 13 Jbeta primers. Data came from immunoSEQ multiplex PCR; TCRdb stores just in-frame clones and leaves some out. Here the sample spans 100,000 to 150,000 clones, 74% being singletons. In the case of this clone: Its specificity is not known.

The sequenced sample consisted of PBMCs. This chain connects TRBV6-5 to TRBJ2-2; TRBD2 is a possible D gene (5 bases). The receptor's source is a man aged 40-55 years in good health and CMV-seropositive. The CDR3 sequence: CASSEGPGELFF. The CDR3 DNA is TGTGCCAGCAGTGAGGGTCCCGGGGAGCTGTTTTTT.